This T cell receptor beta chain comes out of a study of blood T cell repertoires in COVID-19. Study as a whole: Samples representing acute and convalescent COVID-19 were sourced from the United States, Italy and Spain.

Clones were sequenced by immunoSEQ multiplex PCR, and TCRdb holds only the in-frame ones, with some missing. In the table there are just over 350,000 clones, approximately 84% of which are singletons. Participant ages covered roughly 18 to 89 years across about 22 US areas. The clonotype was recovered from a woman aged 30 to 39 who had recovered from COVID-19. The material sequenced was PBMCs or T cells enriched from blood (not recorded which).

In nucleotides, the CDR3 is TGTGCCAGCAGCCGGAGCGGGGGATCCTACAATGAGCAGTTCTTC. Translation gives CASSRSGGSYNEQFF. J is TRBJ2-1 and V is TRBV5-4; TRBD2 matches at 8 bases. CDR1 is SGHNT and CDR2 is YYREEE in the germline V gene (reference sequence). This CDR3 has 15 amino acids. The V and J ends lost 4 bases and 1 base, in that order; junction bases with no gene match: 4.